Listed below are T cell receptor beta chains from one sample, sequenced in a study of identical twins. Each CDR3 protein gets one entry after TCRdb re-called the 5' RACE reads with MiXCR. Of some 730,000 distinct CDR3 sequences listed, 15% to 20% are singletons. The data also belong to a second study, concerning T cells expressing NK-cell markers.

Sequenced: PBMCs. The receptors derive from a woman aged 18-29 years in good health. CDR3s include the opening cysteine and the closing phenylalanine or tryptophan.

v_gene: TRBV12-3/TRBV12-4
j_gene: TRBJ2-2
CDR3aa: CASSGGLAGAGELFF

v_gene: TRBV12-5
j_gene: TRBJ1-3
CDR3aa: CASGLVPSSGNTIYF

v_gene: TRBV12-3/TRBV12-4
j_gene: TRBJ1-1
CDR3aa: CASLYRGAEAFF

v_gene: TRBV5-1
j_gene: TRBJ2-2
CDR3aa: CASSLKRGENTGELFF

v_gene: TRBV12-3/TRBV12-4
j_gene: TRBJ2-3
CDR3aa: CASSYSLPDTQYF

v_gene: TRBV12-3/TRBV12-4
j_gene: TRBJ2-4
CDR3aa: CATAPAQGYIQYF

v_gene: TRBV5-1
j_gene: TRBJ2-7
CDR3aa: CASGRTAYEQYF

v_gene: TRBV29-1
j_gene: TRBJ1-2
CDR3aa: CSIRQGAYGYTF

v_gene: TRBV18
j_gene: TRBJ1-1
CDR3aa: CASSPLAGMTEAFF

v_gene: TRBV7-6
j_gene: TRBJ2-3
CDR3aa: CASSLNAGRATDTQYF

v_gene: TRBV29-1
j_gene: TRBJ1-1
CDR3aa: CSVRKGGDTEAFF

v_gene: TRBV6-5
j_gene: TRBJ1-1
CDR3aa: CASSYPLGPGTEAFF

v_gene: TRBV12-3/TRBV12-4
j_gene: TRBJ1-1
CDR3aa: CASSGTGVQAFF

v_gene: TRBV29-1
j_gene: TRBJ1-1
CDR3aa: CSVESRRGAFF

v_gene: TRBV11-2
j_gene: TRBJ2-5
CDR3aa: CASSFGAGQEPQYF

v_gene: TRBV20-1
j_gene: TRBJ2-5
CDR3aa: CSAGQRGGQETQYF

v_gene: TRBV5-1
j_gene: TRBJ2-7
CDR3aa: CASSFPTSGVYEQYF

v_gene: TRBV29-1
j_gene: TRBJ2-2
CDR3aa: CSVLAGSYAGELFF

v_gene: TRBV5-6
j_gene: TRBJ1-1
CDR3aa: CASSSGSSKWGQGTEAFF

v_gene: TRBV4-1
j_gene: TRBJ2-5
CDR3aa: CASSPLGADQETQYF

v_gene: TRBV12-3/TRBV12-4
j_gene: TRBJ2-5
CDR3aa: CASSFRDGPQETQYF

v_gene: TRBV5-1
j_gene: TRBJ2-1
CDR3aa: CASSLESQQFF